Shown below are 29 T cell receptor beta chains from a single sample sequenced in a study of T cell responses to AZD1222 COVID-19 vaccine. Some clones are missing from TCRdb's copy, which holds only in-frame ones; the method was immunoSEQ multiplex PCR. The sample has fewer than 200,000 clones, about nine tenths seen once. Material: peripheral blood, obtained on day 0 of AZD1222 vaccination. Receptors were obtained from an adult in good health.

This CDR3 reads CATSDHKASGNTIYF. Here the CDR3 DNA reads TGTGCCACCAGTGATCACAAGGCCTCTGGAAACACCATATATTTT. The J gene is TRBJ1-3, the V gene TRBV24-1; no definite D call. CDR3 length: 15 residues. The germline gives CDR1 KGHDR, CDR2 SFDVKD. Trimming left V 3 bases short and J 0 bases short, with 8 bases between.

The rearrangement joins TRBV19 to TRBJ1-2; 7 nucleotides line up with TRBD1. Losses at the gene ends were 8 bases for V and 2 bases for J; bases not matched to a gene: 5. Germline-derived CDR1 and CDR2 are LNHDA and SQIVND (reference sequence). This CDR3 is 13 amino acids long. This CDR3 is CASAPGGNYGYTF. The CDR3 nucleotides read TGTGCCAGTGCCCCAGGGGGAAACTATGGCTACACCTTC. Together with reference TRBV19 and TRBJ1-2, the CDR3 gives the full variable domain: DGGITQSPKYLFRKEGQNVTLSCEQNLNHDAMYWYRQDPGQGLRLIYYSQIVNDFQKGDIAEGYSVSREKKESFPLTVTSAQKNPTAFYLCASAPGGNYGYTFGSGTRLTVV.

This clone was picked up one time. The chain joins TRBV2 to TRBJ2-2; 14 bases are a match to TRBD2. This CDR3 comprises 14 residues. With 6 bases clipped from V and 6 bases from J, the junction kept 0 bases outside the gene matches. Per the germline V gene, CDR1 is SNHLY and CDR2 is FYNNEI. The CDR3 DNA is TGTGCCAGCAGGGGACTAGCGGGAGCCGGGGAGCTGTTTTTT. Protein: CASRGLAGAGELFF.

CDR3 sequence: CASSIPDRGGTGELFF. In nucleotides, the CDR3 is TGTGCCAGTAGTATCCCTGACAGGGGAGGCACCGGGGAGCTGTTTTTT. The gene calls are TRBV19 and TRBJ2-2; TRBD1 matches at 8 bases. The CDR3 runs 16 residues. Germline V CDR1 and CDR2: LNHDA, SQIVND (reference sequence). Germline trimming cut 3 bases from V and 4 bases from J; bases unmatched to any gene: 7.

CDR3 nucleotides: TGTGCCAGCAGTCAAAGCCTTCAGGGGGGCTCCTATAATTCACCCCTCCACTTT. This codes for CASSQSLQGGSYNSPLHF. This sequence joins TRBV7-2 and TRBJ1-6, with 7 bases aligning to TRBD1. The CDR3 is 18 residues long. Trimming removed 6 bases from V and 0 bases from J; junction bases left unmatched: 11. CDR1 SGHTA and CDR2 FQGNSA come from the germline V gene.

The chain is built from TRBV6-2 or TRBV6-3 and TRBJ2-7, with D possibly TRBD1 on 5 matching bases. Trimming pared 2 bases from V and 3 bases from J, leaving 14 bases between. Germline lookup yields CDR1 MNHEY and CDR2 SVGEGT. This CDR3 comprises 15 residues. This CDR3 is CASSYPPGSGYEQYF. The CDR3 coding sequence is TGTGCCAGCAGTTACCCCCCAGGGTCTGGCTACGAGCAGTACTTC.

Turning to this clone: The junction departs from the called germline gene at one end, perhaps through a read error. The chain combines TRBV7-7 with TRBJ2-1; D is unresolved. Germline V CDR1 and CDR2: SSHAT, FNYEAQ (reference sequence). The CDR3 spans 13 residues. Written as DNA, the CDR3 is TGTGCTAGCAGCTTTTCACGGGACAATGAGCAGTTCTTC. Translated, it gives CASSFSRDNEQFF.

The rearrangement uses TRBV27 and TRBJ2-5, with 9 bases that match TRBD1. Germline-derived CDR1 and CDR2 are MNHEY and SMNVEV (reference sequence). The CDR3 is 13 residues long. The J segment lost 4 bases and the V segment lost 6 bases, leaving 3 bases of the junction unmatched. In DNA form, the CDR3 reads TGTGCCAGCAGGGGGACAGGGAGAGAGACCCAGTACTTC. Translating gives CASRGTGRETQYF.

A single count supports this clone. DNA of the CDR3: TGTGCCATCAGAAGGAGGGACAGGGATGGTGAAAAACTGTTTTTT. Encoded protein: CAIRRRDRDGEKLFF. The chain joins TRBV10-3 to TRBJ1-4, with 9 bases that match TRBD1. CDR3 size: 15 residues. With 6 bases clipped from V and 7 bases from J, the junction kept 9 bases outside the gene matches. Germline loops: CDR1 ENHRY, CDR2 SYGVKD.

The rearrangement links TRBV3-1 (or the pseudogene TRBV3-2) to TRBJ2-7; 8 nucleotides line up with TRBD2. CDR3 length: 12 residues. CDR1 LGHDT and CDR2 YNNKEL come from the germline V gene (reference sequence). V trimming: 4 bases; J trimming: 5 bases; junction bases outside the gene matches: 1. CDR3 region: CASSRTSNEQYF. The CDR3 DNA reads as TGTGCCAGCAGCCGGACTAGCAACGAGCAGTACTTC.

CDR3 residues: CASSSGTGWYEQYF. The CDR3 nucleotides are TGTGCCAGCAGTAGTGGGACAGGGTGGTACGAGCAGTACTTC. The chain recombines TRBV6-5 with TRBJ2-7; 9 positions agree with TRBD1. The germline gives CDR1 MNHEY, CDR2 SVGAGI. V was pared by 5 bases and J by 4 bases, with 6 bases of the junction left unmatched. CDR3 length: 14 residues.

V gene TRBV29-1 combines with J gene TRBJ1-1; tentatively, D is TRBD1 (6 bases). V lost 6 bases and J 5 bases, leaving 16 bases between the germline ends. The germline V gene has CDR1 SQVTM and CDR2 ANQGSEA. The CDR3 is 13 residues long. The CDR3 DNA follows: TGCAGCGTGGCCCGGGACACCCGAACTGAAGCTTTCTTT. Translation: CSVARDTRTEAFF.

The genes are TRBV4-1 and TRBJ1-3; D is ambiguous. This CDR3 is built from 13 residues. Germline loops: CDR1 MGHRA, CDR2 YSYEKL. Trimming shortened V by 5 bases and J by 4 bases, and 9 bases separated the two germline ends. The CDR3 DNA is TGCGCCAGCAGCAACCTACAGGGAAACACCATATATTTT. Translation: CASSNLQGNTIYF.

The chain links TRBV13 to TRBJ2-6, with 7 bases that match TRBD1. This CDR3 spans 16 amino acids. J was trimmed by 2 bases and V by 1 base; bases with no gene match: 2. CDR1 PRHDT and CDR2 FYEKMQ come from the germline V gene (reference sequence). The CDR3 is CASSLDTGAGANVLTF. The CDR3 DNA reads as TGTGCCAGCAGCTTAGACACAGGGGCTGGGGCCAACGTCCTGACTTTC.

The rearrangement joins TRBV19 to TRBJ1-5; no firm D call. The germline CDR1 and CDR2 sequences are LNHDA and SQIVND (reference sequence). This CDR3 has 14 residues. Trimming shortened V by 5 bases and J by 4 bases, and 12 bases separated the two germline ends. CDR3: CASSLIPDNQPQHF. Written as DNA, the CDR3 is TGTGCCAGTAGTCTTATCCCCGATAATCAGCCCCAGCATTTT.

The V and J genes are TRBV20-1 and TRBJ1-5, with D uncertain. V was shortened by 3 bases and J by 2 bases, with 8 bases between the two germline ends. CDR3 length: 13 amino acids. Germline assignment: CDR1 DFQATT and CDR2 SNEGSKA (reference sequence). The CDR3 DNA follows: TGCAGTGCTAGTTGGGGAGGCAATCAGCCCCAGCATTTT. Protein sequence: CSASWGGNQPQHF.

This chain connects TRBV5-5 to TRBJ1-1; D is undetermined. Germline V gene data show CDR1 as SGHKS and CDR2 as YYEKEE (reference sequence). The CDR3 loop spans 15 amino acids. Trimming left V 1 base short and J 3 bases short, with 13 bases between. The CDR3 DNA is TGTGCCAGCAGCTTGTCCTTGGGCATTTACACTGAAGCTTTCTTT. Encoded protein: CASSLSLGIYTEAFF.

The CDR3 sequence: CATSRSSGNEQFF. DNA for the CDR3: TGTGCCACCAGCAGGTCGTCCGGCAATGAGCAGTTCTTC. The chain recombines TRBV15 with TRBJ2-1, with D uncertain. Trimming left V 3 bases short and J 6 bases short, with 9 bases between. This CDR3 has 13 residues. Germline V gene data show CDR1 as LNHNV and CDR2 as YYDKDF (reference sequence). The whole variable domain, filled in from reference TRBV15 and TRBJ2-1, reads DAMVIQNPRYQVTQFGKPVTLSCSQTLNHNVMYWYQQKSSQAPKLLFHYYDKDFNNEADTPDNFQSRRPNTSFCFLDIRSPGLGDTAMYLCATSRSSGNEQFFGPGTRLTVL.

The CDR3 protein is CASSRQGRSGANVLTF. DNA of the CDR3: TGTGCCAGCAGTCGACAGGGAAGGTCTGGGGCCAACGTCCTGACTTTC. The J gene is TRBJ2-6, the V gene TRBV6-6, with 7 bases matching TRBD1. Germline V lookup: CDR1 MNHNY, CDR2 SVGAGI (reference sequence). V was pared by 5 bases and J by 1 base, with 5 bases of the junction left unmatched. This CDR3 is built from 16 residues.

The chain uses TRBV9 and TRBJ1-2, with unresolved D. Trimming cost V 2 bases and J 5 bases, with 16 bases left between them. The CDR3 is made up of 15 amino acids. In germline, CDR1 is SGDLS, CDR2 YYNGEE. The CDR3 coding sequence is TGTGCCAGCAGCGTGGACCCCAACAGTATGTATGGCTACACCTTC. Translation: CASSVDPNSMYGYTF.

The chain employs TRBV5-1 and TRBJ1-1, with D possibly matching TRBD1 (5 bases). Trimming removed 4 bases at V and 10 bases at J, with 17 bases between. Germline CDR1 and CDR2: SGHRS and YFSETQ. There are 13 residues in the CDR3. This chain's CDR3 is CASSLPGPRGAFF. The CDR3 coding sequence is TGCGCCAGCAGCCTGCCGGGACCGCGCGGAGCTTTCTTT.

V gene TRBV4-1 combines with J gene TRBJ1-4, with 9 bases aligning to TRBD1. Germline trimming cut 2 bases from V and 5 bases from J; bases unmatched to any gene: 3. The CDR3 runs 15 residues. Germline loops: CDR1 MGHRA, CDR2 YSYEKL. The CDR3 DNA reads as TGCGCCAGCAGCCAACCGGGACAGGGCAATGAAAAACTGTTTTTT. Its protein product is CASSQPGQGNEKLFF.

The rearrangement joins TRBV6-2 or TRBV6-3 to TRBJ2-7; D call uncertain. The CDR3 consists of 13 residues. CDR1 and CDR2 (germline): MNHEY, SVGEGT. Trimming took 5 bases from V and 6 from J, leaving 14 bases between them. The CDR3 DNA reads TGTGCCAGCAGTCCCTCCCCCTCCCGCGAGCAGTACTTC. Residues: CASSPSPSREQYF.

V gene TRBV4-1 combines with J gene TRBJ1-2; 8 bases align to TRBD1. J gave up 6 bases and V 1 base, and 7 bases lay outside the gene matches. The germline gives CDR1 MGHRA, CDR2 YSYEKL. The CDR3 length is 15 residues. The CDR3 is CASSQGRTGIDGYTF. The CDR3 DNA is TGCGCCAGCAGCCAAGGGAGGACAGGGATCGATGGCTACACCTTC.

The chain combines TRBV11-2 with TRBJ2-1; 12 bases are a match to TRBD2. Unmatched junction bases numbered 15, after V lost 6 bases and J lost 3 bases. Germline CDR1 reads SGHAT; CDR2 reads FQNNGV. The CDR3 spans 19 residues. The CDR3 loop reads CASSSRTSGIKGNYNEQFF. The CDR3 DNA sequence: TGTGCCAGCAGTTCCCGGACTAGCGGGATTAAGGGGAACTACAATGAGCAGTTCTTC.

V is TRBV27 and J is TRBJ1-4, with no clear D. Germline CDR1 is MNHEY and CDR2 is SMNVEV (reference sequence). This CDR3 contains 16 residues. V lost 4 bases, J lost 0 bases, and 12 bases lay in between. The CDR3: CASSYRLGSTNEKLFF. DNA of the CDR3: TGTGCCAGCAGTTACCGATTGGGATCAACTAATGAAAAACTGTTTTTT.

About this clone: The same CDR3 arises from other DNA sequences in this sample as well. The chain couples TRBV11-2 to TRBJ2-1, with D uncertain. The germline gives CDR1 SGHAT, CDR2 FQNNGV. V lost 2 bases to trimming and J lost 8 bases, with 4 bases between them. The CDR3 extends over 11 amino acids. CDR3 DNA sequence: TGTGCCAGCAGCTTATCGGATGAGCAGTTCTTC. Protein product: CASSLSDEQFF.

This chain connects TRBV20-1 to TRBJ1-6; no clear D. V was clipped by 3 bases and J by 4 bases, with 7 bases between them. This CDR3 has 13 residues. Germline values: CDR1 DFQATT, CDR2 SNEGSKA (reference sequence). CDR3 sequence (DNA): TGCAGTGCTAGTAGGCAGTATAATTCACCCCTCCACTTT. It specifies CSASRQYNSPLHF.

The count of this clone is one. V usage is TRBV6-5 and J usage is TRBJ1-3, with no clear D. The CDR3 is made up of 14 amino acids. The V end lost 2 bases, the J end lost 0 bases, and 5 bases lay between the germline ends. In germline, CDR1 is MNHEY, CDR2 SVGAGI. CDR3 protein: CASSYNGSGNTIYF. The CDR3 nucleotides read TGTGCCAGCAGTTACAATGGCTCTGGAAACACCATATATTTT.